This T cell receptor (beta chain) was identified in a study of T cell responses to AZD1222 COVID-19 vaccine. Overall study context: Pooling was applied to second doses at about 4 or about 12 weeks.

The table came from immunoSEQ multiplex PCR; TCRdb's copy has only in-frame clones and leaves some out. The repertoire includes more than 80,000 clones, under 90% of them detected once, and roughly 10% sits in the top ten. Of note for this clone: The antigen is not known.

Study findings and constraints: Vaccine-related CD4 TCRs covered spike, predominating at 160-218 and 743-854. Clonal diversity may have been underestimated in mostly white British donors. Every sample of the repertoires postdated the peak T cell response.

CDR1 and CDR2 (germline): MNHEY, SVGAGI. Between the trimmed V and J ends, which lost 10 bases and 8 bases, there was a span of 18 bases. This CDR3 is built from 14 residues. This sequence was found in an adult in good health. This chain uses TRBV6-5 with TRBJ2-6; D not resolved. The specimen was peripheral blood, collected on day 0 of AZD1222 vaccination. The DNA of the CDR3 is TGTGCCACCTCCCTACCTCTGGGGTCCAACGTCCTGACTTTC. This translates into CATSLPLGSNVLTF.